Listed below are T cell receptor beta chains from one sample, sequenced in a study of blood T cell repertoires in COVID-19. Using immunoSEQ multiplex PCR, the repertoire was profiled, and TCRdb retains in-frame clones only, with some absent. Of 150,000 to 200,000 clones listed, 60% to 85% are singletons. The specimen sequenced was peripheral blood. The receptors here all came from a man aged 55 to 70 with active or convalescent COVID-19. The CDR3 runs from the conserved cysteine through the conserved F or W. A D gene is named only where the DNA matches it firmly. The size entry is marked missing in some rows and otherwise reads once, few, many or a size class.

clone size: -
J gene: TRBJ2-1
D gene: -
V gene: TRBV20-1
CDR3 length: 11
CDR3 DNA: TGCAGTGCTACCAGGGGCAGTGAGCAGTTCTTC
CDR3 protein: CSATRGSEQFF

clone size: -
J gene: TRBJ2-1
D gene: -
V gene: TRBV28
CDR3 length: 13
CDR3 DNA: TGTGCCAGCAGCCCCCTATTCGACAATGAGCAGTTCTTC
CDR3 protein: CASSPLFDNEQFF

clone size: -
J gene: TRBJ2-5
D gene: -
V gene: TRBV27
CDR3 length: 17
CDR3 DNA: TGTGCCAGCAGTTTACCGCTCCGGGACACCTCCCAAGAGACCCAGTACTTC
CDR3 protein: CASSLPLRDTSQETQYF

clone size: -
J gene: TRBJ1-1
D gene: -
V gene: TRBV5-4
CDR3 length: 14
CDR3 DNA: TGTGCCAGCAGCCCGCTCAGGGTGGACACTGAAGCTTTCTTT
CDR3 protein: CASSPLRVDTEAFF

clone size: -
J gene: TRBJ2-3
D gene: TRBD2
V gene: TRBV10-3
CDR3 length: 18
CDR3 DNA: TGTGCCATCACCTCGAACCCTCGACTAGCGGGAGGGTCAGATACGCAGTATTTT
CDR3 protein: CAITSNPRLAGGSDTQYF

clone size: -
J gene: TRBJ2-1
D gene: TRBD1
V gene: TRBV7-9
CDR3 length: 12
CDR3 DNA: TGTGCCAGCAGCTCGCCGGGACAGGGGAAGTTCTTC
CDR3 protein: CASSSPGQGKFF

clone size: few
J gene: TRBJ1-5
D gene: -
V gene: TRBV7-8
CDR3 length: 15
CDR3 DNA: TGTGCCAGCAGCTTAGTTCAGGCGATCAATCAGCCCCAGCATTTT
CDR3 protein: CASSLVQAINQPQHF

clone size: -
J gene: TRBJ2-1
D gene: TRBD2
V gene: TRBV19
CDR3 length: 16
CDR3 DNA: TGTGCCAGTAGCCTTTATCGCCCGGGAGGGTCCGATGAGCAGTTCTTC
CDR3 protein: CASSLYRPGGSDEQFF

clone size: -
J gene: TRBJ2-7
D gene: TRBD1
V gene: TRBV7-7
CDR3 length: 15
CDR3 DNA: TGTGCCAGCAGCCCGGCGACAGGGGGTCCCTACGAGCAGTACTTC
CDR3 protein: CASSPATGGPYEQYF

clone size: -
J gene: TRBJ2-1
D gene: TRBD2
V gene: TRBV7-2
CDR3 length: 17
CDR3 DNA: TGTGCCAGCAGCTTTTCGAGGTCTAGCGGGAGGGTCAATGAGCAGTTCTTC
CDR3 protein: CASSFSRSSGRVNEQFF

clone size: -
J gene: TRBJ1-2
D gene: -
V gene: TRBV12-3/TRBV12-4
CDR3 length: 13
CDR3 DNA: TGTGCCAGCAGCCTCGGAAGGGGCTATGGCTACACCTTC
CDR3 protein: CASSLGRGYGYTF

clone size: -
J gene: TRBJ2-7
D gene: -
V gene: TRBV6-6
CDR3 length: 12
CDR3 DNA: TGTGCCAGCAGTTACCACCAGGACGAGCAGTACTTC
CDR3 protein: CASSYHQDEQYF

clone size: -
J gene: TRBJ2-3
D gene: -
V gene: TRBV10-3
CDR3 length: 13
CDR3 DNA: TGTGCCATCACGGGGAGTTCAGCAGATACGCAGTATTTT
CDR3 protein: CAITGSSADTQYF

clone size: -
J gene: TRBJ2-1
D gene: -
V gene: TRBV3-1/TRBV3-2
CDR3 length: 15
CDR3 DNA: TGTGCCAGCAGCCCGAGTAGAGGGACCTACAATGAGCAGTTCTTC
CDR3 protein: CASSPSRGTYNEQFF

clone size: -
J gene: TRBJ2-2
D gene: -
V gene: TRBV5-1
CDR3 length: 14
CDR3 DNA: TGCGCCAGCAGCTTGGGGAGCAACACCGGGGAGCTGTTTTTT
CDR3 protein: CASSLGSNTGELFF

clone size: -
J gene: TRBJ2-7
D gene: TRBD1
V gene: TRBV5-6
CDR3 length: 14
CDR3 DNA: TGTGCCAGCAGCGACAGGGGCCTTACCTACGAGCAGTACTTC
CDR3 protein: CASSDRGLTYEQYF

clone size: -
J gene: TRBJ1-5
D gene: -
V gene: TRBV5-1
CDR3 length: 13
CDR3 DNA: TGCGCCAGCAGCTTGACTCTGAATCAGCCCCAGCATTTT
CDR3 protein: CASSLTLNQPQHF

clone size: few
J gene: TRBJ1-1
D gene: TRBD1
V gene: TRBV2
CDR3 length: 14
CDR3 DNA: TGTGCCAGCAGCGAAGTGACAGGGGGTACTGAAGCTTTCTTT
CDR3 protein: CASSEVTGGTEAFF

clone size: -
J gene: TRBJ2-7
D gene: TRBD2
V gene: TRBV7-8
CDR3 length: 15
CDR3 DNA: TGTGCCAGCAGCCAACCGGGACTAACGTCATACGAGCAGTACTTC
CDR3 protein: CASSQPGLTSYEQYF

clone size: -
J gene: TRBJ2-7
D gene: -
V gene: TRBV3-1/TRBV3-2
CDR3 length: 12
CDR3 DNA: TGTGCCAGCAGCCGTGAGGGATTAGGGCAGTACTTC
CDR3 protein: CASSREGLGQYF

clone size: -
J gene: TRBJ2-7
D gene: -
V gene: TRBV7-2
CDR3 length: 13
CDR3 DNA: TGTGCCAGCAATCAGGGGTCCTCCTACGAGCAGTACTTC
CDR3 protein: CASNQGSSYEQYF

clone size: -
J gene: TRBJ1-1
D gene: -
V gene: TRBV7-2
CDR3 length: 13
CDR3 DNA: TGTGCCAGCAGCTTCTACAGGGACACTGAAGCTTTCTTT
CDR3 protein: CASSFYRDTEAFF

clone size: -
J gene: TRBJ2-3
D gene: TRBD1
V gene: TRBV10-3
CDR3 length: 15
CDR3 DNA: TGTGCCATCAGTGAGTCGGGACAGCCAGGGGATACGCAGTATTTT
CDR3 protein: CAISESGQPGDTQYF

clone size: -
J gene: TRBJ2-7
D gene: TRBD2
V gene: TRBV5-6
CDR3 length: 12
CDR3 DNA: TGTGCCAGCAGGGGGGGAGGGCACGAGCAGTACTTC
CDR3 protein: CASRGGGHEQYF

clone size: -
J gene: TRBJ2-6
D gene: -
V gene: TRBV19
CDR3 length: 15
CDR3 DNA: TGTGCCAGTAGCGGACAGTCTACTGGGGCCAACGTCCTGACTTTC
CDR3 protein: CASSGQSTGANVLTF

clone size: -
J gene: TRBJ2-7
D gene: TRBD1
V gene: TRBV9
CDR3 length: 15
CDR3 DNA: TGTGCCAGCAGCGTAGCCGGACAGGGGCCCTACGAGCAGTACTTC
CDR3 protein: CASSVAGQGPYEQYF

clone size: once
J gene: TRBJ2-3
D gene: TRBD2
V gene: TRBV27
CDR3 length: 14
CDR3 DNA: TGTGCCAGTGGACCGGGACTACCCCCAGATACGCAGTATTTT
CDR3 protein: CASGPGLPPDTQYF

clone size: -
J gene: TRBJ2-5
D gene: -
V gene: TRBV7-2
CDR3 length: 14
CDR3 DNA: TGTGCCAGCAGCTTAGAGGCGGGAAAAGAGACCCAGTACTTC
CDR3 protein: CASSLEAGKETQYF

clone size: -
J gene: TRBJ2-3
D gene: TRBD1
V gene: TRBV18
CDR3 length: 15
CDR3 DNA: TGTGCCAGCTCACCAGGACAGGGGAGGGCTTATACGCAGTATTTT
CDR3 protein: CASSPGQGRAYTQYF

clone size: -
J gene: TRBJ2-3
D gene: -
V gene: TRBV7-2
CDR3 length: 14
CDR3 DNA: TGTGCCAGCAGACCTTTCAGGGGCACAGATACGCAGTATTTT
CDR3 protein: CASRPFRGTDTQYF

clone size: -
J gene: TRBJ1-1
D gene: -
V gene: TRBV7-2
CDR3 length: 15
CDR3 DNA: TGTGCCAGCAGCCCTAAACGGGGGGCAGGGACTGAAGCTTTCTTT
CDR3 protein: CASSPKRGAGTEAFF

clone size: -
J gene: TRBJ2-1
D gene: TRBD2
V gene: TRBV29-1
CDR3 length: 16
CDR3 DNA: TGCAGCGTTGGCGGGTCTAGCGGGAGTCTGTACAATGAGCAGTTCTTC
CDR3 protein: CSVGGSSGSLYNEQFF

clone size: -
J gene: TRBJ2-7
D gene: TRBD1
V gene: TRBV28
CDR3 length: 15
CDR3 DNA: TGTGCCAGCAGACCAAGGGACAGGTCGAGCTACGAGCAGTACTTC
CDR3 protein: CASRPRDRSSYEQYF

clone size: -
J gene: TRBJ2-5
D gene: -
V gene: TRBV7-9
CDR3 length: 13
CDR3 DNA: TGTGCCAGCAGCTTATGGACAGAAGAGACCCAGTACTTC
CDR3 protein: CASSLWTEETQYF

clone size: few
J gene: TRBJ1-5
D gene: -
V gene: TRBV12-3/TRBV12-4
CDR3 length: 13
CDR3 DNA: TGTGCCAGCAGCTTATATAGCAATCAGCCCCAGCATTTT
CDR3 protein: CASSLYSNQPQHF

clone size: few
J gene: TRBJ2-3
D gene: TRBD2
V gene: TRBV5-4
CDR3 length: 14
CDR3 DNA: TGTGCCAGCAGCTCTAGCGGGAGTGCAGATACGCAGTATTTT
CDR3 protein: CASSSSGSADTQYF

clone size: -
J gene: TRBJ2-5
D gene: -
V gene: TRBV6-5
CDR3 length: 14
CDR3 DNA: TGTGCCAGCAGTCCGGACAGCCTCCAAGAGACCCAGTACTTC
CDR3 protein: CASSPDSLQETQYF

clone size: -
J gene: TRBJ2-1
D gene: -
V gene: TRBV9
CDR3 length: 15
CDR3 DNA: TGTGCCAGCAGCGTAGCGGGAGAGGCCTACAATGAGCAGTTCTTC
CDR3 protein: CASSVAGEAYNEQFF

clone size: -
J gene: TRBJ1-1
D gene: TRBD1
V gene: TRBV6-1
CDR3 length: 15
CDR3 DNA: TGTGCCAGCAGTGAGGGACAGTTAGGAGGGACTGAAGCTTTCTTT
CDR3 protein: CASSEGQLGGTEAFF

clone size: -
J gene: TRBJ2-5
D gene: -
V gene: TRBV20-1
CDR3 length: 11
CDR3 DNA: TGCAGTGCTAGACCCAAAGAGACCCAGTACTTC
CDR3 protein: CSARPKETQYF

clone size: -
J gene: TRBJ2-7
D gene: TRBD2
V gene: TRBV6-6
CDR3 length: 14
CDR3 DNA: TGTGCCAGCGCCCGGGAGGGCGGTACCTACGAGCAGTACTTC
CDR3 protein: CASAREGGTYEQYF